The clone carrying this TCR beta chain was recorded at least ten times. The data originate from a study of T cells in Graves' hyperthyroidism and ophthalmopathy. Per germline, CDR1 KGHDR and CDR2 SFDVKD. The CDR3 loop spans 17 amino acids. V trimming: 9 bases; J trimming: 4 bases; junction bases outside the gene matches: 15. Using RNA transcripts as the source, TCR beta CDR3 regions were amplified. The HTBI primer set was used in a first-round RT-PCR of the TCR CDR3. TCRdb analysed the multiplex PCR reads with MiXCR anew, one entry per CDR3 protein. The table lists around 600,000 distinct CDR3 sequences, roughly 15% of them singletons. Ophthalmopathy patients showed a Clinical Activity Score of at least 3, NOSPECS grade of at least 4 and duration under 3 months. Exclusion followed for patients with uncontrolled infection, other autoimmune disease, pregnancy or lactation.

This chain joins TRBV24-1 and TRBJ2-1, with TRBD1 matching 9 bases. Input material: blood. This sequence originates from a woman between 45 and 60 years old with Graves' ophthalmopathy. The CDR3: CATQNVGGDREYNEQFF. In nucleotides, the CDR3 is TGTGCCACCCAGAATGTGGGGGGGGACAGGGAATACAATGAGCAGTTCTTC.